The rows below give T cell receptor beta chains drawn from one sample of a study of graft-versus-host responses after intestinal transplantation. Assay: immunoSEQ multiplex PCR; the TCRdb copy retains only in-frame clones and omits some. The data show roughly 120,000 clones, around 94% seen once. Which antigens these TCRs recognize remains unknown. The material was unstimulated CD4+ T cells sorted from spleen or lymph node cells, obtained before transplant. The receptors were sampled from a human donor who was the organ donor for an intestinal transplant. The CDR3 runs from the conserved cysteine through the conserved F or W. D genes are given only for firm matches. Rows give clone size only sometimes, using once, few, many, or a class for an expanded clone.

cdr3_aa: CASRRGQVNYGYTF
cdr3_nt: TGTGCCAGCAGGAGGGGACAGGTTAACTATGGCTACACCTTC
clone_size: NA
v_call: TRBV6-5
d_call: TRBD1
j_call: TRBJ1-2

cdr3_aa: CASSLVGQANTEAFF
cdr3_nt: TGTGCCAGCAGCTTGGTGGGACAGGCTAACACTGAAGCTTTCTTT
clone_size: NA
v_call: TRBV5-6
d_call: TRBD1
j_call: TRBJ1-1

cdr3_aa: CASSGRFNQPQHF
cdr3_nt: TGTGCCAGCAGTGGACGGTTTAATCAGCCCCAGCATTTT
clone_size: NA
v_call: TRBV2
d_call: NA
j_call: TRBJ1-5

cdr3_aa: CASSPGTGGSEQYF
cdr3_nt: TGCGCCAGCAGTCCCGGGACAGGGGGCTCCGAGCAGTACTTC
clone_size: NA
v_call: TRBV4-1
d_call: TRBD1
j_call: TRBJ2-7

cdr3_aa: CASNKGLSTGELFF
cdr3_nt: TGTGCCAGCAACAAGGGTTTGAGCACCGGGGAGCTGTTTTTT
clone_size: NA
v_call: TRBV7-2
d_call: NA
j_call: TRBJ2-2

cdr3_aa: CASSLVGDGSPLHF
cdr3_nt: TGTGCCAGCAGCTTGGTAGGGGATGGTTCACCCCTCCACTTT
clone_size: NA
v_call: TRBV5-5
d_call: NA
j_call: TRBJ1-6

cdr3_aa: CASSQDGASAPQETQYF
cdr3_nt: TGTGCCAGCAGCCAAGATGGGGCTAGCGCGCCACAAGAGACCCAGTACTTC
clone_size: once
v_call: TRBV4-2
d_call: NA
j_call: TRBJ2-5

cdr3_aa: CASSLQNNQPQHF
cdr3_nt: TGTGCCAGCAGCTTACAGAACAATCAGCCCCAGCATTTT
clone_size: NA
v_call: TRBV11-2
d_call: NA
j_call: TRBJ1-5

cdr3_aa: CASSFGQGKLLRNEQFF
cdr3_nt: TGTGCCAGCAGCTTCGGACAGGGGAAACTCCTAAGAAATGAGCAGTTCTTC
clone_size: NA
v_call: TRBV7-9
d_call: TRBD1
j_call: TRBJ2-1

cdr3_aa: CASSQEGPYEAFF
cdr3_nt: TGTGCCAGCAGCCAAGAGGGACCCTATGAAGCTTTCTTT
clone_size: NA
v_call: TRBV4-2
d_call: NA
j_call: TRBJ1-1

cdr3_aa: CASRGRGDDGYTF
cdr3_nt: TGTGCCAGCAGGGGGAGGGGGGACGATGGCTACACCTTC
clone_size: few
v_call: TRBV2
d_call: NA
j_call: TRBJ1-2

cdr3_aa: CASSLVGPGGGYTF
cdr3_nt: TGTGCCAGCAGCTTAGTCGGCCCCGGAGGTGGCTACACCTTC
clone_size: NA
v_call: TRBV7-8
d_call: NA
j_call: TRBJ1-2

cdr3_aa: CASRLAGAGANVLTF
cdr3_nt: TGTGCCAGCAGACTCGCGGGGGCTGGGGCCAACGTCCTGACTTTC
clone_size: NA
v_call: TRBV6-4
d_call: TRBD2
j_call: TRBJ2-6

cdr3_aa: CASSLRTGGYGYTF
cdr3_nt: TGTGCCAGCAGTTTGCGGACAGGGGGGTATGGCTACACCTTC
clone_size: NA
v_call: TRBV28
d_call: TRBD1
j_call: TRBJ1-2

cdr3_aa: CASTSRGWGNQPQHF
cdr3_nt: TGTGCCAGCACCAGCCGGGGTTGGGGCAATCAGCCCCAGCATTTT
clone_size: once
v_call: TRBV6-5
d_call: NA
j_call: TRBJ1-5

cdr3_aa: CASRLHLGREAFF
cdr3_nt: TGTGCCAGCAGACTTCATCTGGGACGGGAAGCTTTCTTT
clone_size: NA
v_call: TRBV6-1
d_call: NA
j_call: TRBJ1-1

cdr3_aa: CASSDRGDTDTQYF
cdr3_nt: TGTGCCAGCAGTGACCGGGGTGACACAGATACGCAGTATTTT
clone_size: few
v_call: TRBV2
d_call: NA
j_call: TRBJ2-3

cdr3_aa: CASSLEAAKNIQYF
cdr3_nt: TGCGCCAGCAGCTTGGAGGCAGCCAAAAACATTCAGTACTTC
clone_size: NA
v_call: TRBV5-1
d_call: NA
j_call: TRBJ2-4

cdr3_aa: CASSNTFGGELFF
cdr3_nt: TGTGCCAGCAGCAATACCTTTGGCGGGGAGCTGTTTTTT
clone_size: NA
v_call: TRBV9
d_call: NA
j_call: TRBJ2-2

cdr3_aa: CASSPRTASSYEQYF
cdr3_nt: TGTGCCAGCTCACCCAGGACAGCCAGCTCCTACGAGCAGTACTTC
clone_size: once
v_call: TRBV18
d_call: NA
j_call: TRBJ2-7

cdr3_aa: CASSVQGYSGNTIYF
cdr3_nt: TGTGCCAGCAGCGTACAGGGGTACTCTGGAAACACCATATATTTT
clone_size: NA
v_call: TRBV9
d_call: NA
j_call: TRBJ1-3

cdr3_aa: CASSDNTDTQYF
cdr3_nt: TGTGCCAGCAGTGACAACACAGATACGCAGTATTTT
clone_size: NA
v_call: TRBV6-1
d_call: NA
j_call: TRBJ2-3

cdr3_aa: CASSEEVGWFPYNEQFF
cdr3_nt: TGTGCCAGCAGTGAAGAGGTGGGGTGGTTCCCATACAATGAGCAGTTCTTC
clone_size: NA
v_call: TRBV2
d_call: NA
j_call: TRBJ2-1

cdr3_aa: CASSEKDRGTDTQYF
cdr3_nt: TGTGCCAGCAGTGAGAAGGACAGAGGCACAGATACGCAGTATTTT
clone_size: once
v_call: TRBV2
d_call: NA
j_call: TRBJ2-3

cdr3_aa: CASSRREVFTYEQYF
cdr3_nt: TGCGCCAGCAGCCGCCGGGAGGTCTTCACCTACGAGCAGTACTTC
clone_size: NA
v_call: TRBV5-1
d_call: TRBD2
j_call: TRBJ2-7

cdr3_aa: CASSYGRETQYF
cdr3_nt: TGTGCCAGCAGTTACGGGAGAGAGACCCAGTACTTC
clone_size: once
v_call: TRBV6-6
d_call: NA
j_call: TRBJ2-5

cdr3_aa: CASKDSYNYGYTF
cdr3_nt: TGTGCCAGTAAGGACTCCTATAACTATGGCTACACCTTC
clone_size: NA
v_call: TRBV19
d_call: NA
j_call: TRBJ1-2

cdr3_aa: CASRFRTGDTGELFF
cdr3_nt: TGCGCCAGCAGGTTCAGGACAGGGGACACCGGGGAGCTGTTTTTT
clone_size: NA
v_call: TRBV5-1
d_call: TRBD1
j_call: TRBJ2-2

cdr3_aa: CASSPASGRGELFF
cdr3_nt: TGTGCCAGCTCACCCGCTAGCGGGAGAGGGGAGCTGTTTTTT
clone_size: NA
v_call: TRBV18
d_call: TRBD2
j_call: TRBJ2-2

cdr3_aa: CASSEAGALGYEQYF
cdr3_nt: TGTGCCAGCAGTGAGGCGGGCGCATTAGGCTACGAGCAGTACTTC
clone_size: NA
v_call: TRBV25-1
d_call: NA
j_call: TRBJ2-7

cdr3_aa: CASSLTGGLYGYTF
cdr3_nt: TGTGCCAGCAGCTTAACAGGGGGGCTATATGGCTACACCTTC
clone_size: NA
v_call: TRBV7-2
d_call: TRBD1
j_call: TRBJ1-2

cdr3_aa: CASSSISLNQPQHF
cdr3_nt: TGTGCCAGCAGTTCAATCTCATTAAATCAGCCCCAGCATTTT
clone_size: NA
v_call: TRBV6-6
d_call: NA
j_call: TRBJ1-5

cdr3_aa: CASSTRGRLNTEAFF
cdr3_nt: TGTGCCAGCAGTACACGGGGCAGGTTGAACACTGAAGCTTTCTTT
clone_size: NA
v_call: TRBV28
d_call: NA
j_call: TRBJ1-1

cdr3_aa: CASSLATGSTAFF
cdr3_nt: TGTGCCAGCAGCTTAGCGACAGGGAGCACCGCTTTCTTT
clone_size: NA
v_call: TRBV7-6
d_call: TRBD1
j_call: TRBJ1-1

cdr3_aa: CAISDLPTGGVTTTTEAFF
cdr3_nt: TGTGCCATCAGTGATCTTCCGACAGGGGGCGTTACCACAACCACTGAAGCTTTCTTT
clone_size: NA
v_call: TRBV10-3
d_call: TRBD1
j_call: TRBJ1-1

cdr3_aa: CASSPGTATEAFF
cdr3_nt: TGTGCCAGCTCACCAGGGACAGCCACTGAAGCTTTCTTT
clone_size: once
v_call: TRBV18
d_call: TRBD1
j_call: TRBJ1-1

cdr3_aa: CASSLTGLASSYNEQFF
cdr3_nt: TGTGCCAGCAGCTTAACCGGACTAGCGAGCTCCTACAATGAGCAGTTCTTC
clone_size: NA
v_call: TRBV7-9
d_call: TRBD2
j_call: TRBJ2-1

cdr3_aa: CASSVLAGSYNEQFF
cdr3_nt: TGTGCCAGCAGCGTACTAGCTGGGTCCTACAATGAGCAGTTCTTC
clone_size: NA
v_call: TRBV6-1
d_call: NA
j_call: TRBJ2-1

cdr3_aa: CASSPTGITYNEQFF
cdr3_nt: TGTGCCAGCTCCCCCACAGGGATCACCTACAATGAGCAGTTCTTC
clone_size: NA
v_call: TRBV18
d_call: NA
j_call: TRBJ2-1

cdr3_aa: CAWSVNRGSYTDTQYF
cdr3_nt: TGTGCCTGGAGTGTGAACAGGGGGAGCTACACAGATACGCAGTATTTT
clone_size: once
v_call: TRBV30
d_call: TRBD1
j_call: TRBJ2-3

cdr3_aa: CASSLVSGPDTQYF
cdr3_nt: TGTGCCAGCAGCTTAGTTTCAGGTCCAGATACGCAGTATTTT
clone_size: NA
v_call: TRBV7-9
d_call: NA
j_call: TRBJ2-3

cdr3_aa: CASSTGQALSGNTIYF
cdr3_nt: TGTGCCAGCAGCACAGGACAGGCGCTCTCTGGAAACACCATATATTTT
clone_size: NA
v_call: TRBV9
d_call: TRBD1
j_call: TRBJ1-3

cdr3_aa: CATSSLADSGGGGTQYF
cdr3_nt: TGTGCCACCTCGAGCCTGGCGGACTCGGGTGGGGGAGGAACCCAGTACTTC
clone_size: NA
v_call: TRBV27
d_call: NA
j_call: TRBJ2-5

cdr3_aa: CAWRPDGGRDTEAFF
cdr3_nt: TGTGCCTGGAGGCCCGATGGGGGCAGGGACACTGAAGCTTTCTTT
clone_size: NA
v_call: TRBV30
d_call: NA
j_call: TRBJ1-1

cdr3_aa: CASSLGVGYTF
cdr3_nt: TGTGCCAGCAGCTTAGGGGTTGGCTACACCTTC
clone_size: NA
v_call: TRBV11-3
d_call: NA
j_call: TRBJ1-2

cdr3_aa: CASRGTGGEKLFF
cdr3_nt: TGCGCCAGCAGGGGGACAGGGGGTGAAAAACTGTTTTTT
clone_size: NA
v_call: TRBV10-2
d_call: TRBD1
j_call: TRBJ1-4

cdr3_aa: CASSKTTGVNRGRNEQFF
cdr3_nt: TGTGCCAGCAGCAAAACGACAGGAGTGAACCGGGGGCGGAATGAGCAGTTCTTC
clone_size: NA
v_call: TRBV7-2
d_call: NA
j_call: TRBJ2-1

cdr3_aa: CASSKKGLAGDTQYF
cdr3_nt: TGTGCCAGCTCAAAAAAAGGACTAGCGGGAGATACGCAGTATTTT
clone_size: NA
v_call: TRBV18
d_call: TRBD2
j_call: TRBJ2-3

cdr3_aa: CASSPPVGANYGYTF
cdr3_nt: TGTGCCAGCTCACCACCGGTCGGTGCTAACTATGGCTACACCTTC
clone_size: once
v_call: TRBV18
d_call: NA
j_call: TRBJ1-2

cdr3_aa: CASSFSRPSTDTQYF
cdr3_nt: TGCGCCAGCAGCTTTTCGCGGCCGAGCACAGATACGCAGTATTTT
clone_size: NA
v_call: TRBV5-1
d_call: NA
j_call: TRBJ2-3

cdr3_aa: CAWRLKPGGGYTF
cdr3_nt: TGTGCCTGGAGACTAAAACCGGGGGGCGGCTACACCTTC
clone_size: NA
v_call: TRBV30
d_call: NA
j_call: TRBJ1-2

cdr3_aa: CASSISGGSKNIQYF
cdr3_nt: TGTGCCAGTAGTATCTCGGGGGGCTCCAAAAACATTCAGTACTTC
clone_size: once
v_call: TRBV19
d_call: NA
j_call: TRBJ2-4

cdr3_aa: CASSLGGRNTEAFF
cdr3_nt: TGTGCCAGCAGCTTAGGCGGCAGGAACACTGAAGCTTTCTTT
clone_size: NA
v_call: TRBV7-6
d_call: NA
j_call: TRBJ1-1

cdr3_aa: CASGLGRTGRGNTIYF
cdr3_nt: TGTGCTAGTGGTTTGGGCCGGACGGGGCGGGGAAACACCATATATTTT
clone_size: NA
v_call: TRBV12-5
d_call: NA
j_call: TRBJ1-3

cdr3_aa: CASSQQVNTEAFF
cdr3_nt: TGTGCCAGCAGTCAACAGGTGAACACTGAAGCTTTCTTT
clone_size: NA
v_call: TRBV27
d_call: NA
j_call: TRBJ1-1